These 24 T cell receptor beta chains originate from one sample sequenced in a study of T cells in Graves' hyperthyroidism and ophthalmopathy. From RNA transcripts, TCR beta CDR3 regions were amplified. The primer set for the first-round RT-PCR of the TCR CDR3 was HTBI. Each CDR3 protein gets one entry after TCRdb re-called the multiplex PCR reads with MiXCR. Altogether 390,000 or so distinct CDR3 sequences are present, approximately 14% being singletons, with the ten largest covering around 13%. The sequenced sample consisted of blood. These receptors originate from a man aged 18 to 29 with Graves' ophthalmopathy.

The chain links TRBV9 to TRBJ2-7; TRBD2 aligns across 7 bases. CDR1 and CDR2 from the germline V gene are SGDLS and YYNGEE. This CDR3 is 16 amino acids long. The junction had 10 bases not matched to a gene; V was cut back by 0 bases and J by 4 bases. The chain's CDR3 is CASSVASGGAGYEQYF. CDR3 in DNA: TGTGCCAGCAGCGTAGCTTCGGGGGGAGCCGGGTACGAGCAGTACTTC.

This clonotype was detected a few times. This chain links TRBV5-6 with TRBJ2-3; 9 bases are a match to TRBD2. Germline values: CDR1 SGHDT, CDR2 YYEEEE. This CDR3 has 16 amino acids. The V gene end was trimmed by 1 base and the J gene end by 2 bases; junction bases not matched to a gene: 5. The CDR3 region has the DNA TGTGCCAGCAGCTTGTGGGCTAGCGGGGACACAGATACGCAGTATTTT. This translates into CASSLWASGDTDTQYF.

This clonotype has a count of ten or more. The CDR3: CASSFSAHSGANVLTF. As DNA, the CDR3 is TGTGCCAGCAGTTTTTCAGCTCACTCTGGGGCCAACGTCCTGACTTTC. This chain uses TRBV28 with TRBJ2-6, with D uncertain. CDR1 is MDHEN and CDR2 is SYDVKM in the germline V gene. V was shortened by 3 bases and J by 0 bases, with 9 bases between the two germline ends. The CDR3 loop spans 16 amino acids. Full variable domain (outside the CDR3, taken from reference TRBV28 and TRBJ2-6): DVKVTQSSRYLVKRTGEKVFLECVQDMDHENMFWYRQDPGLGLRLIYFSYDVKMKEKGDIPEGYSVSREKKERFSLILESASTNQTSMYLCASSFSAHSGANVLTFGAGSRLTVL.

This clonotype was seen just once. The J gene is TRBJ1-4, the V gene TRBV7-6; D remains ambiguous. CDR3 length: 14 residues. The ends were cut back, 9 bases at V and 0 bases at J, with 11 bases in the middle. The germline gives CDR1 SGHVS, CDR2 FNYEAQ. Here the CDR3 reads CASRLGATNEKLFF. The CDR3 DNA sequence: TGTGCCAGTCGCTTGGGTGCAACTAATGAAAAACTGTTTTTT.

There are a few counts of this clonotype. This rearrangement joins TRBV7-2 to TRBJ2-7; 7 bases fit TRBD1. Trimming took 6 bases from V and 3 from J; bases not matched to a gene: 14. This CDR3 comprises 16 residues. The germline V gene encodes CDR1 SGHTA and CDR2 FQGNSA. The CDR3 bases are TGTGCCAGCAGTCCGAGCCGTCCGGGACAGATCTACGAGCAGTACTTC. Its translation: CASSPSRPGQIYEQYF.

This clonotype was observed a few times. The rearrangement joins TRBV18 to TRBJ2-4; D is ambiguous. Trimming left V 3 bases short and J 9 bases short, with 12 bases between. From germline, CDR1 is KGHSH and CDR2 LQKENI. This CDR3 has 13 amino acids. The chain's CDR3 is CASSPAPNGIQYF. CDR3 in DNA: TGTGCCAGCTCACCCGCTCCTAACGGCATTCAGTACTTC.

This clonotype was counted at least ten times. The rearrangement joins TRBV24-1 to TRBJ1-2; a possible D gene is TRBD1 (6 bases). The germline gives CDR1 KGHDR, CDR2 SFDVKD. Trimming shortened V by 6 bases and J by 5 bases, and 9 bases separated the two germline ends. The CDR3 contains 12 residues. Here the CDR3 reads CATSWQGYGYTF. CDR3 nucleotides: TGTGCCACCAGTTGGCAGGGGTATGGCTACACCTTC.

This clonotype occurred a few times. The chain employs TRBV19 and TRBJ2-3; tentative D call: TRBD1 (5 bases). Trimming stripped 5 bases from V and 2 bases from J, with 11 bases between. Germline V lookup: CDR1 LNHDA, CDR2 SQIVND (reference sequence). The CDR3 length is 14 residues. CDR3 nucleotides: TGTGCCAGTAGTGGCAAGGGGATCACAGATACGCAGTATTTT. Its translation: CASSGKGITDTQYF.

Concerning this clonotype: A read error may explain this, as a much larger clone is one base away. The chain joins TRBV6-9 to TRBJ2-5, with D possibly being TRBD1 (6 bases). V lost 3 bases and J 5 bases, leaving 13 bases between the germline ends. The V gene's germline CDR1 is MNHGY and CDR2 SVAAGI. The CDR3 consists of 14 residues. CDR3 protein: CASSYLQGPETQYF. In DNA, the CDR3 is TGTGCCAGCAGTTACCTACAGGGCCCGGAGACCCAGTACTTC.

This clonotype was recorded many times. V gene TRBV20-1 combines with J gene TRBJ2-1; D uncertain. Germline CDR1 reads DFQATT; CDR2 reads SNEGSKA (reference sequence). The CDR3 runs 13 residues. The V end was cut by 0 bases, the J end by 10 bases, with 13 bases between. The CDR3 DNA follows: TGCAGTGCTAGAGAGCTGCCCGGGCAGGAGCAGTTCTTC. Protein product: CSARELPGQEQFF.

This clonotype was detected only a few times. This CDR3 reads CATSSGTGGLGEKLFF. The CDR3 bases are TGTGCCACCAGTTCCGGGACAGGGGGCCTTGGGGAAAAACTGTTTTTT. V gene TRBV15 combines with J gene TRBJ1-4; 12 bases fit TRBD1. Germline V lookup: CDR1 LNHNV, CDR2 YYDKDF (reference sequence). The CDR3 consists of 16 residues. J lost 8 bases, V lost 6 bases, and 10 bases had no gene match.

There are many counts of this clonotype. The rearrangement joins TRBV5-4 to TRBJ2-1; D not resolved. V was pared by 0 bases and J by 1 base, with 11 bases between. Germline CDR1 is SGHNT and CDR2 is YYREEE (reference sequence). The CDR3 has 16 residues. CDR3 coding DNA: TGTGCCAGCAGCTTGGAAGGGTCCGGTTCCTACAATGAGCAGTTCTTC. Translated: CASSLEGSGSYNEQFF.

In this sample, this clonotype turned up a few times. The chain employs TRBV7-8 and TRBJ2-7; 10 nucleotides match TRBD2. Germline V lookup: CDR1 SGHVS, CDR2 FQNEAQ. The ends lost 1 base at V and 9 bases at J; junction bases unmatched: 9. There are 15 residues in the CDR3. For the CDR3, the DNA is TGTGCCAGCAGCTTAGAGACAGCGGGAGGGGTACGGCAGTACTTC. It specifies CASSLETAGGVRQYF. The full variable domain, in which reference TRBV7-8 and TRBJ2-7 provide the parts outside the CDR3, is GAGVSQSPRYKVAKRGQDVALRCDPISGHVSLFWYQQALGQGPEFLTYFQNEAQLDKSGLPSDRFFAERPEGSVSTLKIQRTQQEDSAVYLCASSLETAGGVRQYFGPGTRLTVT.

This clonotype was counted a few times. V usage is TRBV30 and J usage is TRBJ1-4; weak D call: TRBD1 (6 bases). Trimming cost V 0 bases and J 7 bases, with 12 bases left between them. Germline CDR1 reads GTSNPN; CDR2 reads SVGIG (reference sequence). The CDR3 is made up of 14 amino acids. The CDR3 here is CAWSVPGAGEKLFF. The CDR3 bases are TGTGCCTGGAGTGTACCGGGGGCCGGTGAAAAACTGTTTTTT.

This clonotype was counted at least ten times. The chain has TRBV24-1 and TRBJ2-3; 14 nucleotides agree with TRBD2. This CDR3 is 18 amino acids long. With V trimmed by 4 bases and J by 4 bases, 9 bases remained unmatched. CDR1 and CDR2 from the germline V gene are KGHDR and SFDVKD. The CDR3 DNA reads TGTGCCACCAGTGAGTCAGCCGGGACTAGCGGGAGCCCAGATACGCAGTATTTT. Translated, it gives CATSESAGTSGSPDTQYF.

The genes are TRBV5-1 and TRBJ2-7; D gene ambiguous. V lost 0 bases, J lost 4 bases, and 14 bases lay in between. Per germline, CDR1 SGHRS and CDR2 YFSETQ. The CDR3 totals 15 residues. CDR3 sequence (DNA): TGCGCCAGCAGCTTGGAGTCCCTTGGCCGATACGAGCAGTACTTC. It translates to CASSLESLGRYEQYF. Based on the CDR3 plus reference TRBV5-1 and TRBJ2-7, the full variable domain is KAGVTQTPRYLIKTRGQQVTLSCSPISGHRSVSWYQQTPGQGLQFLFEYFSETQRNKGNFPGRFSGRQFSNSRSEMNVSTLELGDSALYLCASSLESLGRYEQYFGPGTRLTVT.

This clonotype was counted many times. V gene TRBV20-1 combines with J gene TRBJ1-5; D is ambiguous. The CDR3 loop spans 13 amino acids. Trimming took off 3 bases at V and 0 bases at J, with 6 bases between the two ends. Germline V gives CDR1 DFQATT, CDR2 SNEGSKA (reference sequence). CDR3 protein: CSARGYSNQPQHF. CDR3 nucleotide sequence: TGCAGTGCTAGGGGGTATAGCAATCAGCCCCAGCATTTT.

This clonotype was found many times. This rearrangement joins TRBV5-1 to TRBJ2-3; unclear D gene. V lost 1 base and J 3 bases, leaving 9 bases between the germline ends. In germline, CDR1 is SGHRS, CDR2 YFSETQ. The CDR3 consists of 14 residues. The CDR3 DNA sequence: TGCGCCAGCAGCTTGAAATCTCTTACAGATACGCAGTATTTT. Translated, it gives CASSLKSLTDTQYF.

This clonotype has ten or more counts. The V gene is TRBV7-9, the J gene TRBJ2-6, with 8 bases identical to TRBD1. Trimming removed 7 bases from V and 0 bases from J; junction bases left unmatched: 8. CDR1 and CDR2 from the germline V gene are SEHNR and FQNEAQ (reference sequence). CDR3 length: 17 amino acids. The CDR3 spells CASTSGQVNSGANVLTF. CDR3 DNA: TGTGCCAGCACTTCGGGACAGGTCAACTCTGGGGCCAACGTCCTGACTTTC.

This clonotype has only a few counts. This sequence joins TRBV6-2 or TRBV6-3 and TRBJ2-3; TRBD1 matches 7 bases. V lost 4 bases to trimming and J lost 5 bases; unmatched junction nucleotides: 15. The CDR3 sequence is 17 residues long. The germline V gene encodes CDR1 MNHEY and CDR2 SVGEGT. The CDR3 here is CASSFQNRGYVGDTQYF. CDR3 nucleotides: TGTGCCAGCAGTTTCCAAAACAGGGGCTACGTAGGAGATACGCAGTATTTT.

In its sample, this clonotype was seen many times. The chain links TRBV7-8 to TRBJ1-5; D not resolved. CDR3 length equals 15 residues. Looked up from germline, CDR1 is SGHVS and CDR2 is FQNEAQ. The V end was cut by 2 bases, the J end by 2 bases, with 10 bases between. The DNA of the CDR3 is TGTGCCAGCAGCTTAAGCCACCATGGCAATCAGCCCCAGCATTTT. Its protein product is CASSLSHHGNQPQHF.

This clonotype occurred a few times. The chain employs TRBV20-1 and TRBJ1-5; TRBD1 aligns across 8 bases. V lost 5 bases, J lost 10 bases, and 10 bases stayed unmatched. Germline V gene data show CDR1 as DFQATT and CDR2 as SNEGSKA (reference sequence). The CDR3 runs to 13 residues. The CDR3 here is CSARTGISPPQHF. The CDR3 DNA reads TGCAGTGCTCGGACAGGGATCTCGCCCCCCCAGCATTTT.

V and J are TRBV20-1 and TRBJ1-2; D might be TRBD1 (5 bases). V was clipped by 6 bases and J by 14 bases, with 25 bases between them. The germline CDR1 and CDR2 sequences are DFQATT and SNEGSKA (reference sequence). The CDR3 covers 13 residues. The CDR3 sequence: CSALDRFLLGDTF. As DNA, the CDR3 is TGCAGTGCATTAGACCGTTTCCTTCTGGGGGATACCTTC.

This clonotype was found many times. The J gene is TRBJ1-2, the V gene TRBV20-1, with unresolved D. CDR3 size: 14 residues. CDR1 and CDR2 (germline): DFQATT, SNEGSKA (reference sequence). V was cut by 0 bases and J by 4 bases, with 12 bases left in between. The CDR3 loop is CSAREGRVSYGYTF. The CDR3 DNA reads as TGCAGTGCTAGAGAGGGTAGGGTTAGCTATGGCTACACCTTC.